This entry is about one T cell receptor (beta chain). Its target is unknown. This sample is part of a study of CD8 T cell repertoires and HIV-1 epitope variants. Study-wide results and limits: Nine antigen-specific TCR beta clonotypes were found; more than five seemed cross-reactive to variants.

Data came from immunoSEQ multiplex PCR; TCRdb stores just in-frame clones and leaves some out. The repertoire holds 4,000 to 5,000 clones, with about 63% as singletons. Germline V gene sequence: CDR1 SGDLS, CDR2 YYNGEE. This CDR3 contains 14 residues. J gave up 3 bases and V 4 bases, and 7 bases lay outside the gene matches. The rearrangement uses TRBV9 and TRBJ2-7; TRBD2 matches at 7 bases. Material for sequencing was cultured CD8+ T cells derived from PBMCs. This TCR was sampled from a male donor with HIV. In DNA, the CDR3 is TGTGCCAGCAGCTTGAGCGGGGCTGGCTACGAGCAGTACTTC. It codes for CASSLSGAGYEQYF.